The clone carrying this T cell receptor (beta chain) was seen more than once but under ten times. Its antigen remains unidentified. Using a J-beta primer mix together with a sample-barcoded 5' primer, a second PCR was run for 7 to 11 cycles. TCRdb re-called the 5' RACE reads with MiXCR, one entry per CDR3 protein. The sample lists over 550,000 distinct CDR3 sequences; about 30% were seen once. These data are taken from a study of blood T cells in healthy people across ages. General observations from the study: Getting older went along with TCR beta diversity per million T cells dropping roughly linearly.

CDR1 and CDR2 from the germline V gene are MNHEY and SVGEGT. CDR3 length equals 11 residues. V lost 5 bases to trimming and J lost 3 bases, with 4 bases between them. V usage is TRBV6-2 or TRBV6-3 and J usage is TRBJ1-1; the D is unclear. The sequencing input was blood. The clonotype originates from a woman aged 80 or over in good health. CDR3 nucleotides: TGTGCCAGCAGTCAGCACACTGAAGCTTTCTTT. Its translation: CASSQHTEAFF.